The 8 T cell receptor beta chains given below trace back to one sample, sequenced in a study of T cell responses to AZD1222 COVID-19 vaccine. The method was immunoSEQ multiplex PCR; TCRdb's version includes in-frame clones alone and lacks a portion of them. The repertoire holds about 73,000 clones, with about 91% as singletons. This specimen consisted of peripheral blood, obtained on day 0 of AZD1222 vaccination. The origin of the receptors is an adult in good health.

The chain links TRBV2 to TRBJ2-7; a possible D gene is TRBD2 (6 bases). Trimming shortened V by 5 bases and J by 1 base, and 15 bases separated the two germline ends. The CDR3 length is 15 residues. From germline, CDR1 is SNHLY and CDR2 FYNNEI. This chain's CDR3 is CASSLGRTSSYEQYF. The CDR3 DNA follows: TGTGCCAGCAGTCTAGGGAGGACGAGTTCCTACGAGCAGTACTTC.

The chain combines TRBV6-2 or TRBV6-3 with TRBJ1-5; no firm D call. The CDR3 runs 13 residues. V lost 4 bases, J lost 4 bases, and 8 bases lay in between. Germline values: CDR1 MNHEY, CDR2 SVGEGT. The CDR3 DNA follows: TGTGCCAGCAGTTTCCCCGGAAATCAGCCCCAGCATTTT. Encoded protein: CASSFPGNQPQHF.

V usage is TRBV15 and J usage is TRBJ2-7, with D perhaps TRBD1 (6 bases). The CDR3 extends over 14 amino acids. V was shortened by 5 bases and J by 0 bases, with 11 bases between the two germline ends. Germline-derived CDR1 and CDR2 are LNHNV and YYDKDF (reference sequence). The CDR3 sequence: CATSRRDISYEQYF. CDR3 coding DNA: TGTGCCACCAGCCGCCGGGACATCTCCTACGAGCAGTACTTC.

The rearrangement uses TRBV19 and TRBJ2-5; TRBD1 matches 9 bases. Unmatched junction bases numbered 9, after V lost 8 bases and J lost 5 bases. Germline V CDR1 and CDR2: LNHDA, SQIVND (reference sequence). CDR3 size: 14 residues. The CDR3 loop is CASRGTGGRETQYF. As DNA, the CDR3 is TGTGCCAGTCGGGGTACAGGGGGCCGGGAGACCCAGTACTTC. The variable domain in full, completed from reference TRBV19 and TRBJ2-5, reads DGGITQSPKYLFRKEGQNVTLSCEQNLNHDAMYWYRQDPGQGLRLIYYSQIVNDFQKGDIAEGYSVSREKKESFPLTVTSAQKNPTAFYLCASRGTGGRETQYFGPGTRLLVL.

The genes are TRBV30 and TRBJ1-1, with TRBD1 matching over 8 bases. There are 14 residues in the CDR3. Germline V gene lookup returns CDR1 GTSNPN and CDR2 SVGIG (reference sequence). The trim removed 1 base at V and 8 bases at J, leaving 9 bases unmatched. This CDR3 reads CAWSGARTGFEAFF. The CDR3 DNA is TGTGCCTGGAGTGGAGCGAGGACAGGGTTCGAAGCTTTCTTT.

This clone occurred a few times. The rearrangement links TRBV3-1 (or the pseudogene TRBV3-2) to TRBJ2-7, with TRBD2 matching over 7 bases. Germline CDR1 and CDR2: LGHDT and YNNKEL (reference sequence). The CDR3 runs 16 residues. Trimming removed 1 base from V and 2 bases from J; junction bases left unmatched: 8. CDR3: CASSQALSGLAYEQYF. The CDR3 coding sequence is TGTGCCAGCAGCCAAGCCCTTAGCGGGTTGGCCTACGAGCAGTACTTC.

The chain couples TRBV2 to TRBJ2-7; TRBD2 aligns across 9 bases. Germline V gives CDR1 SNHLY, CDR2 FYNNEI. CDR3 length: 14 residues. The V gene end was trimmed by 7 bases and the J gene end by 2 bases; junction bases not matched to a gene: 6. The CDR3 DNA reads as TGTGCCAGCACCCGGACTAGCGCTACCTACGAGCAGTACTTC. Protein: CASTRTSATYEQYF.

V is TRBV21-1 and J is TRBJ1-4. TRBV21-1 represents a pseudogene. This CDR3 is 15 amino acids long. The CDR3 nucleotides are TGTGCCAGCAGGGCAAACGACGGATGGAATGAAAAACTGTTTTTT. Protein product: CASRANDGWNEKLFF.